This is a list of T cell receptor beta chains from one sample in a study of shared clonotypes between healthy human individuals. Profiled with immunoSEQ multiplex PCR; TCRdb holds only in-frame clones, not every one. The sample has over a million clones, around 97% seen once. Input material: naive CD4+ T cells sorted from blood. The origin of the receptors is a man aged 30-40 years in good health. Each CDR3 is given with its conserved first and last residue. D genes are given only for firm matches. A clone size is listed for some rows: how often the clone was seen (once, few, many), or a class if it is expanded.

CDR3 DNA,CDR3 protein,D gene,clone size,V gene,J gene
TGCGCCAGCAGTACTATCCCGACTAGCGGGAGCTTCAATGAGCAGTTCTTC,CASSTIPTSGSFNEQFF,TRBD2,.,TRBV5-1,TRBJ2-1
TGTGCCAGCATCCTAGGCCCCTGGGCCAACGTCCTGACTTTC,CASILGPWANVLTF,.,once,TRBV2,TRBJ2-6
TGTGCCAGCAGCCACCTCCGACAGGTGCGGCGGGAGAGCTCCTACGAGCAGTACTTC,CASSHLRQVRRESSYEQYF,.,.,TRBV6-7,TRBJ2-7
TGTGCCAGCAGCTTATCGGTGTACAATGAGCAGTTCTTC,CASSLSVYNEQFF,.,.,TRBV7-2,TRBJ2-1
TGTGCCAGCAGCTTTGGCGGGAGCAACTCCTACAATGAGCAGTTCTTC,CASSFGGSNSYNEQFF,TRBD2,once,TRBV5-6,TRBJ2-1
TGTGCCAGCAGCTTAATGGGGAACACCGGGGAGCTGTTTTTT,CASSLMGNTGELFF,.,.,TRBV7-9,TRBJ2-2
TGTGCCAGCAGCGGAAGTGGTACCTCGGCAGATACGCAGTATTTT,CASSGSGTSADTQYF,.,.,TRBV9,TRBJ2-3
TGTGCCAGCAGCTTAGTTGTGGGCGTCTCCTACGAGCAGTACTTC,CASSLVVGVSYEQYF,.,.,TRBV5-8,TRBJ2-7
TGTGCCAGCAGCTACCTAGCGGGCTATTACAATGAGCAGTTCTTC,CASSYLAGYYNEQFF,TRBD2,once,TRBV7-9,TRBJ2-1
TGTGCCAGCTCACCAGGGGGCGGAGTTGGGGTGTACTTC,CASSPGGGVGVYF,.,.,TRBV18,TRBJ2-4
TGTGCCAGCTCAAAGACAGGGTTGAACACTGAAGCTTTCTTT,CASSKTGLNTEAFF,TRBD1,.,TRBV18,TRBJ1-1
TGTGCCAGCAGCTTAACTTTGAATAGAGGTGGAAACACCATATATTTT,CASSLTLNRGGNTIYF,.,once,TRBV7-2,TRBJ1-3
TGCGCCAGCAGCTTGCTTGCGGGACAAAGCTATGGCTACACCTTC,CASSLLAGQSYGYTF,.,.,TRBV5-1,TRBJ1-2
TGCAGCGCATTACAGGGCGGTACTGAAGCTTTCTTT,CSALQGGTEAFF,.,.,TRBV29-1,TRBJ1-1
TGTGCCAGCACCCCCGGGACAGGAGACCATGAGCAGTTCTTC,CASTPGTGDHEQFF,TRBD1,.,TRBV7-3,TRBJ2-1
TGCGCCAGCAGCTTGGGGCCGGGGTTGGCTGAAGCTTTCTTT,CASSLGPGLAEAFF,.,.,TRBV5-1,TRBJ1-1
TGCGCCAGCAGCTATACTAGCGGGAGGGCCTACGAGCAGTACTTC,CASSYTSGRAYEQYF,TRBD2,few,TRBV5-1,TRBJ2-7
TGTGCCACCAGCAGAGATACTATTAGGGACGAGCAGTACTTC,CATSRDTIRDEQYF,.,.,TRBV15,TRBJ2-7
TGTGCCAGCAGTCTTTTGAACTACGAGCAGTACTTC,CASSLLNYEQYF,.,.,TRBV25-1,TRBJ2-7
TGTGCCAGCAGCTTGATTTACCAAGAGACCCAGTACTTC,CASSLIYQETQYF,.,.,TRBV5-4,TRBJ2-5
TGTGCCAGCAGCTGGGGACAGGGGGCGTCGAACACCATATATTTT,CASSWGQGASNTIYF,TRBD1,.,TRBV7-2,TRBJ1-3
TGTGCCAGTAGTATAGATCGGGGGAACACTGAAGCTTTCTTT,CASSIDRGNTEAFF,.,.,TRBV19,TRBJ1-1
TGTGCCAGCAGCTTAACACTAGCGGGAGTGCAGACTTACGAGCAGTACTTC,CASSLTLAGVQTYEQYF,TRBD2,.,TRBV7-2,TRBJ2-7
TGTGCCAGCAGCCCCAGTGGGGGGGAAGAGACCCAGTACTTC,CASSPSGGEETQYF,TRBD2,.,TRBV11-2,TRBJ2-5
TGCAGCGCCCGGGACAACAATCAGCCCCAGCATTTT,CSARDNNQPQHF,.,.,TRBV29-1,TRBJ1-5
TGCGCCAGCAGCTTGATGGCAGGGTCGGATGAAAAACTGTTTTTT,CASSLMAGSDEKLFF,.,.,TRBV5-1,TRBJ1-4
TGCGCCAGCAGCTTGGTTCCTAGCGGGAAGCAAGAGACCCAGTACTTC,CASSLVPSGKQETQYF,TRBD2,.,TRBV5-1,TRBJ2-5
TGTGCCAGTAGTATATTCGGGGATTACTCCTACAATGAGCAGTTCTTC,CASSIFGDYSYNEQFF,.,.,TRBV19,TRBJ2-1
TGTGCCAGCAGACTGGCCAATGAGCAGTTCTTC,CASRLANEQFF,.,.,TRBV6-5,TRBJ2-1
TGTGCCAGTAGGAAAGCGGGAGGCAAAGTCTACGAGCAGTACTTC,CASRKAGGKVYEQYF,TRBD2,.,TRBV19,TRBJ2-7
TGCAGCGTTGTACAGGGAAACTATGGCTACACCTTC,CSVVQGNYGYTF,.,.,TRBV29-1,TRBJ1-2
TGTGCCAGCTCACGTTCCGGGACAACGCTAGCCGGAAACACCATATATTTT,CASSRSGTTLAGNTIYF,.,once,TRBV18,TRBJ1-3
TGTGCCAGCAGCGCCGACGGGGGCTCTGGGGCCAACGTCCTGACTTTC,CASSADGGSGANVLTF,.,.,TRBV5-4,TRBJ2-6
TGTGCCAGGGGACCGGGGGGTACTGAAGCTTTCTTT,CARGPGGTEAFF,.,once,TRBV2,TRBJ1-1
TGCGCCAGCAGCTCGCTTAGCGGGACAAGCGGGGGGACGCAGTATTTT,CASSSLSGTSGGTQYF,TRBD2,.,TRBV5-1,TRBJ2-3
TGTGCCAGCAGTATACGACAGGGCCTCACCTACGAGCAGTACTTC,CASSIRQGLTYEQYF,TRBD1,.,TRBV28,TRBJ2-7
TGTGCCAGTAGTATACCGGGAACCAGCTACGAGCAGTACTTC,CASSIPGTSYEQYF,.,.,TRBV19,TRBJ2-7
TGTGCCAGCAGTCAACGTGCAGGGCGTGAGGAGACCCAGTACTTC,CASSQRAGREETQYF,.,.,TRBV6-4,TRBJ2-5
TGTGCCAGCAGTCCCACGCGGGGGGACACTGAAGCTTTCTTT,CASSPTRGDTEAFF,.,.,TRBV6-6,TRBJ1-1
TGTGCCAGCAGTCCGGGGGTTAGTGAGCAGTTCTTC,CASSPGVSEQFF,.,.,TRBV6-5,TRBJ2-1
TGTGCCAGCAGCTCCGCCGGGGTCTCTGGGGCCAACGTCCTGACTTTC,CASSSAGVSGANVLTF,.,.,TRBV11-2,TRBJ2-6
TGTGCCAGCAGTGATTGGCGGGAGGGCGGCGAGCAGTACTTC,CASSDWREGGEQYF,TRBD2,.,TRBV2,TRBJ2-7
TGCGCCAGCAGCTTGATCCCCGGGAGGGTTTACAATGAGCAGTTCTTC,CASSLIPGRVYNEQFF,TRBD2,once,TRBV5-1,TRBJ2-1
TGTGCCAGCAGCACGTCGGTGAACACTGAAGCTTTCTTT,CASSTSVNTEAFF,.,once,TRBV9,TRBJ1-1
TGTGCCAGCAGGGGCCGACTAGCCCCGAGCTCCTACAATGAGCAGTTCTTC,CASRGRLAPSSYNEQFF,TRBD2,once,TRBV27,TRBJ2-1
TGTGCCAGCAGTGTTTTGACAGCTAACTATGGCTACACCTTC,CASSVLTANYGYTF,.,.,TRBV6-1,TRBJ1-2
TGTGCCAGCAGTGAAAAACTTGTTTTT,CASSEKLVF,.,.,TRBV6-5,TRBJ1-2
TGTGCCAGCTCACCCTATTACCCAGGGGCGCTAAATCAGCCCCAGCATTTT,CASSPYYPGALNQPQHF,.,.,TRBV18,TRBJ1-5
TGTGCCCTCCCAGGGGGGAGCTCTGGGGCCAACGTCCTGACTTTC,CALPGGSSGANVLTF,.,.,TRBV21-1,TRBJ2-6
TGTGCCAGCAGTGCCCTGACGGCCCGCTACAATGAGCAGTTCTTC,CASSALTARYNEQFF,.,.,TRBV6-1,TRBJ2-1
TGTGCCAGCAGCCCCCAAGAGACCCAGTACTTC,CASSPQETQYF,.,.,TRBV7-8,TRBJ2-5
TGTGCCAGCAGTGATGACAGCTATGGCTACACCTTC,CASSDDSYGYTF,.,.,TRBV6-1,TRBJ1-2
TGCAGCGCTACGACACGCCGGCGGGAGACCCAGTACTTC,CSATTRRRETQYF,.,.,TRBV29-1,TRBJ2-5